Listed below are T cell receptor beta chains from one sample, sequenced in a study of tissue T cells after allogeneic stem cell transplantation. Generated by immunoSEQ multiplex PCR, the TCRdb table keeps only in-frame clones and is missing some. The sample carries 7,500 to 10,000 clones, over 55% recorded once. The sample consisted of tissue from the jejunum, taken at autopsy. Every receptor here comes from a woman aged 18-55 years with breast cancer. The CDR3 runs from the conserved cysteine through the conserved F or W. A D gene is named only where the DNA matches it firmly. The size entry is marked missing in some rows and otherwise reads once, few, many or a size class.

D gene: NA
clone size: NA
V gene: TRBV30
J gene: TRBJ2-2
CDR3 DNA: TGTGCCTGGAGTAGAACGCGAAACACCGGGGAGCTGTTTTTT
CDR3 protein: CAWSRTRNTGELFF

D gene: NA
clone size: NA
V gene: TRBV18
J gene: TRBJ2-6
CDR3 DNA: TGTGCCAGCTCACCAGGGTTTATCGCTGGAGCTGGAGCCAACGTCCTGACTTTC
CDR3 protein: CASSPGFIAGAGANVLTF

D gene: NA
clone size: few
V gene: TRBV7-7
J gene: TRBJ2-2
CDR3 DNA: TGTGCTAGCGGTCCGGGGGCGGACACCGGGGAGCTGTTTTTT
CDR3 protein: CASGPGADTGELFF

D gene: NA
clone size: large
V gene: TRBV6-2/TRBV6-3
J gene: TRBJ2-7
CDR3 DNA: TGTGCCAGCAGTTACGTGGGCTCCTACGAGCAGTACTTC
CDR3 protein: CASSYVGSYEQYF

D gene: NA
clone size: NA
V gene: TRBV5-4
J gene: TRBJ1-1
CDR3 DNA: TGTGCCAGCAGCCCCCGGACAGCATCCACTGAAGCTTTCTTT
CDR3 protein: CASSPRTASTEAFF

D gene: NA
clone size: NA
V gene: TRBV7-9
J gene: TRBJ2-2
CDR3 DNA: TGTGCCAGCAGCTTAGCCGGCGCCACCGGGGAGCTGTTTTTT
CDR3 protein: CASSLAGATGELFF

D gene: TRBD2
clone size: NA
V gene: TRBV4-2
J gene: TRBJ2-3
CDR3 DNA: TGTGCCAGCAGCCAAGATACGCTAGCGGGAGGGCCGATGTTAACGGATACGCAGTATTTT
CDR3 protein: CASSQDTLAGGPMLTDTQYF

D gene: NA
clone size: NA
V gene: TRBV5-4
J gene: TRBJ1-1
CDR3 DNA: TGTGCCAGCAGCTTGCTTTGGGCAGCGACGGAGGGGACTGAAGCTTTCTTT
CDR3 protein: CASSLLWAATEGTEAFF

D gene: TRBD2
clone size: NA
V gene: TRBV10-3
J gene: TRBJ2-5
CDR3 DNA: TGTGCCATCGGGAGACTAGCGGGAGAAGGGGAGACCCAGTACTTC
CDR3 protein: CAIGRLAGEGETQYF

D gene: TRBD2
clone size: few
V gene: TRBV5-4
J gene: TRBJ2-1
CDR3 DNA: TGTGCCAGCAGCTTGAGCAGCGGGGGCCTCTACAATGAGCAGTTCTTC
CDR3 protein: CASSLSSGGLYNEQFF

D gene: TRBD2
clone size: NA
V gene: TRBV10-1
J gene: TRBJ2-3
CDR3 DNA: TGCGCCAGCAGTGCCGGGGTAGAATGGGCTAGCGGGGGGAGCACAGATACGCAGTATTTT
CDR3 protein: CASSAGVEWASGGSTDTQYF

D gene: NA
clone size: NA
V gene: TRBV19
J gene: TRBJ2-1
CDR3 DNA: TGTGCCAGTAGTATAGGGAGTTATCATGAGCAGTTCTTC
CDR3 protein: CASSIGSYHEQFF

D gene: NA
clone size: few
V gene: TRBV7-2
J gene: TRBJ2-7
CDR3 DNA: TGTGCCAGCAGTCCGAAAAGTAGCGGAACCTACGAGCAGTACTTC
CDR3 protein: CASSPKSSGTYEQYF

D gene: NA
clone size: NA
V gene: TRBV7-2
J gene: TRBJ2-1
CDR3 DNA: TGTGCCAGCAGCCCCGGGAGAGCCAATGAGCAGTTCTTC
CDR3 protein: CASSPGRANEQFF

D gene: NA
clone size: NA
V gene: TRBV11-3
J gene: TRBJ2-5
CDR3 DNA: TGTGCCAGCAGCTTAGGGGCCCAAGAGACCCAGTACTTC
CDR3 protein: CASSLGAQETQYF

D gene: TRBD1
clone size: NA
V gene: TRBV4-3
J gene: TRBJ1-1
CDR3 DNA: TGCGCCAGCAGCCACTCGACAGGGGCCACTGAAGCTTTCTTT
CDR3 protein: CASSHSTGATEAFF

D gene: NA
clone size: few
V gene: TRBV9
J gene: TRBJ2-3
CDR3 DNA: TGTGCCAGCAGCGTAATGGACGGCACAGATACGCAGTATTTT
CDR3 protein: CASSVMDGTDTQYF

D gene: NA
clone size: medium-sized
V gene: TRBV11-2
J gene: TRBJ2-7
CDR3 DNA: TGTGCCAGCAGCTTCCTACCCTATAGCTCCTACGAGCAGTACTTC
CDR3 protein: CASSFLPYSSYEQYF

D gene: NA
clone size: NA
V gene: TRBV19
J gene: TRBJ2-3
CDR3 DNA: TGTGCCAGTAGTATAACCCTCTCCCAGGTAGATACGCAGTATTTT
CDR3 protein: CASSITLSQVDTQYF

D gene: NA
clone size: NA
V gene: TRBV7-2
J gene: TRBJ2-3
CDR3 DNA: TGTGCCAGCAGCTTCGGTGATACGCAGTATTTT
CDR3 protein: CASSFGDTQYF

D gene: NA
clone size: NA
V gene: TRBV9
J gene: TRBJ2-5
CDR3 DNA: TGTGCCAGCAGCGCTGGAACCGCGGACCAAGAGACCCAGTACTTC
CDR3 protein: CASSAGTADQETQYF

D gene: TRBD1
clone size: NA
V gene: TRBV7-2
J gene: TRBJ1-4
CDR3 DNA: TGTGCCAGCAGCTTAAACCAGGGGGGCGAAAAACTGTTTTTT
CDR3 protein: CASSLNQGGEKLFF

D gene: NA
clone size: NA
V gene: TRBV7-9
J gene: TRBJ1-6
CDR3 DNA: TGTGCCAGCAGCTTTGGACAGAATAATTCACCCCTCCACTTT
CDR3 protein: CASSFGQNNSPLHF

D gene: NA
clone size: NA
V gene: TRBV10-1
J gene: TRBJ1-5
CDR3 DNA: TGCGCCAGCAACGGGGGGGGTAGCAATCAGCCCCAGCATTTT
CDR3 protein: CASNGGGSNQPQHF

D gene: NA
clone size: NA
V gene: TRBV29-1
J gene: TRBJ1-1
CDR3 DNA: TGCAGCGTTCGGTGGGGCAGCTACACTGAAGCTTTCTTT
CDR3 protein: CSVRWGSYTEAFF

D gene: NA
clone size: NA
V gene: TRBV4-2
J gene: TRBJ2-2
CDR3 DNA: TGTGCCAGCAGCCAGGACCGGACCGGGGAGCTGTTTTTT
CDR3 protein: CASSQDRTGELFF

D gene: NA
clone size: few
V gene: TRBV29-1
J gene: TRBJ2-3
CDR3 DNA: TGCAGCGTTTGGACTGAGTCGCAGTATTTT
CDR3 protein: CSVWTESQYF

D gene: TRBD1
clone size: NA
V gene: TRBV28
J gene: TRBJ2-7
CDR3 DNA: TGTGCCAGCAGCCCTTTTTCCGGGACAGGGTTCTACGAGCAGTACTTC
CDR3 protein: CASSPFSGTGFYEQYF

D gene: TRBD2
clone size: NA
V gene: TRBV5-1
J gene: TRBJ2-3
CDR3 DNA: TGCGCCAGCTCGTCTAGCGGTGCTAGCACAGATACGCAGTATTTT
CDR3 protein: CASSSSGASTDTQYF

D gene: NA
clone size: few
V gene: TRBV4-3
J gene: TRBJ2-5
CDR3 DNA: TGCGCCAGCAGCCAAGGCAGGATAACAGAACAAGAGACCCAGTACTTC
CDR3 protein: CASSQGRITEQETQYF

D gene: NA
clone size: NA
V gene: TRBV30
J gene: TRBJ1-3
CDR3 DNA: TGTGCCTGGGCCTTCTCTGGAAACACCATATATTTT
CDR3 protein: CAWAFSGNTIYF

D gene: NA
clone size: NA
V gene: TRBV9
J gene: TRBJ1-3
CDR3 DNA: TGTGCCAGCAGCGTCGACCAGGGAACCTCTGGAAACACCATATATTTT
CDR3 protein: CASSVDQGTSGNTIYF

D gene: NA
clone size: NA
V gene: TRBV5-5
J gene: TRBJ1-6
CDR3 DNA: TGTGCCAGCAGGCTCGGCGGTTACTCCTATAATTCACCCCTCCACTTT
CDR3 protein: CASRLGGYSYNSPLHF

D gene: NA
clone size: few
V gene: TRBV12-5
J gene: TRBJ2-1
CDR3 DNA: TGTGCTAGTGGTTTGGATTTAAATGAGCAGTTCTTC
CDR3 protein: CASGLDLNEQFF

D gene: NA
clone size: NA
V gene: TRBV28
J gene: TRBJ2-5
CDR3 DNA: TGTGCCAGCAGTTACCGGAGCCGGGAGACCCAGTACTTC
CDR3 protein: CASSYRSRETQYF

D gene: NA
clone size: NA
V gene: TRBV5-1
J gene: TRBJ2-5
CDR3 DNA: TGCGCCGGATCGGTCAGAGGGGGCCAAGAGACCCAGTACTTC
CDR3 protein: CAGSVRGGQETQYF

D gene: NA
clone size: few
V gene: TRBV6-5
J gene: TRBJ1-4
CDR3 DNA: TGTGCCAGCAGCAACGGACCCGGGGGTGAAAAACTGTTTTTT
CDR3 protein: CASSNGPGGEKLFF

D gene: NA
clone size: few
V gene: TRBV19
J gene: TRBJ2-1
CDR3 DNA: TGTGCCAGTAGTATTCAATTAAGCCATGAGCAGTTCTTC
CDR3 protein: CASSIQLSHEQFF

D gene: NA
clone size: NA
V gene: TRBV21-1
J gene: TRBJ2-1
CDR3 DNA: TGTGCCAGCAGCAAACAAGGCCCCGCAATAGCGGGTCACTCCTACAATGAGCAGTTCTTC
CDR3 protein: CASSKQGPAIAGHSYNEQFF

D gene: NA
clone size: NA
V gene: TRBV4-3
J gene: TRBJ1-3
CDR3 DNA: TGCGCCAGCAGCCCCACTCAGACCGGCGGAAACACCATATATTTT
CDR3 protein: CASSPTQTGGNTIYF

D gene: NA
clone size: NA
V gene: TRBV6-6
J gene: TRBJ2-3
CDR3 DNA: TGTGCCAGCAGTTTTTCGGCAGATACGCAGTATTTT
CDR3 protein: CASSFSADTQYF

D gene: TRBD1
clone size: NA
V gene: TRBV19
J gene: TRBJ1-2
CDR3 DNA: TGTGCCAGTAGTCCTCCATACAGGGGAGGCTATGGCTACACCTTC
CDR3 protein: CASSPPYRGGYGYTF

D gene: NA
clone size: NA
V gene: TRBV10-3
J gene: TRBJ2-5
CDR3 DNA: TGTGCCATCAGTGAGTCAGGACAGGGAGGGGGGACCCAGTACTTC
CDR3 protein: CAISESGQGGGTQYF

D gene: NA
clone size: once
V gene: TRBV29-1
J gene: TRBJ1-1
CDR3 DNA: TGCAGCGCCATCGCAGGGGACACTGAAGCTTTCTTT
CDR3 protein: CSAIAGDTEAFF

D gene: NA
clone size: NA
V gene: TRBV18
J gene: TRBJ2-3
CDR3 DNA: TGTGCCAGCTCACCATTTCGGGACAACACAGATACGCAGTATTTT
CDR3 protein: CASSPFRDNTDTQYF

D gene: TRBD2
clone size: NA
V gene: TRBV28
J gene: TRBJ2-2
CDR3 DNA: TGTGCCAGCAGTTTAGGGACTAGCGGTACCGGGGAGCTGTTTTTT
CDR3 protein: CASSLGTSGTGELFF

D gene: NA
clone size: NA
V gene: TRBV29-1
J gene: TRBJ2-1
CDR3 DNA: TGCAGCGTTGATGCGGGATACAATGAGCAGTTCTTC
CDR3 protein: CSVDAGYNEQFF

D gene: NA
clone size: NA
V gene: TRBV7-2
J gene: TRBJ1-4
CDR3 DNA: TGTGCCAGCAGCTTGAATGCCGGGGTGAATGAAAAACTGTTTTTT
CDR3 protein: CASSLNAGVNEKLFF

D gene: NA
clone size: NA
V gene: TRBV20-1
J gene: TRBJ1-2
CDR3 DNA: TGCAGTGCAAGGGGTAGTCATGGCTACACCTTC
CDR3 protein: CSARGSHGYTF

D gene: NA
clone size: NA
V gene: TRBV19
J gene: TRBJ1-6
CDR3 DNA: TGTGCCAGTAGTCTCCGGAAGGGGGACGGGGCACCCCTCCACTTT
CDR3 protein: CASSLRKGDGAPLHF

D gene: NA
clone size: few
V gene: TRBV7-8
J gene: TRBJ1-1
CDR3 DNA: TGTGCCAGCAGCCAACAAACAGTTAACACTGAAGCTTTCTTT
CDR3 protein: CASSQQTVNTEAFF

D gene: NA
clone size: NA
V gene: TRBV5-1
J gene: TRBJ1-1
CDR3 DNA: TGCGCCAGCAGCTTGGAGGGACACCCCTCGACCCCTGAAGCTTTCTTT
CDR3 protein: CASSLEGHPSTPEAFF

D gene: NA
clone size: NA
V gene: TRBV7-8
J gene: TRBJ2-3
CDR3 DNA: TGTGCCAGCAGCTTAGCGGGACCGGATACGCAGTATTTT
CDR3 protein: CASSLAGPDTQYF

D gene: TRBD1
clone size: NA
V gene: TRBV18
J gene: TRBJ2-7
CDR3 DNA: TGTGCCAGCTCACCATTAGTGGCCGGCAGGGGGCACGAGCAGTACTTC
CDR3 protein: CASSPLVAGRGHEQYF

D gene: NA
clone size: NA
V gene: TRBV7-9
J gene: TRBJ1-4
CDR3 DNA: TGTGCCAGCAGTAGAGACCGGGGGCTTAATGAAAAACTGTTTTTT
CDR3 protein: CASSRDRGLNEKLFF

D gene: NA
clone size: NA
V gene: TRBV6-2/TRBV6-3
J gene: TRBJ2-7
CDR3 DNA: TGTGCCAGCAGTTACGTGTCAGGTAACTACGAGCAGTACTTC
CDR3 protein: CASSYVSGNYEQYF

D gene: NA
clone size: NA
V gene: TRBV19
J gene: TRBJ2-7
CDR3 DNA: TGTGCCAGTACCATCCGCCCGGGCGGGTACGAGCAGTACTTC
CDR3 protein: CASTIRPGGYEQYF